This is a list of T cell receptor beta chains from one sample in a study of blood T cells in healthy people across ages. TCRdb re-called the 5' RACE reads with MiXCR, one entry per CDR3 protein. Among fewer than 1,200,000 distinct CDR3 sequences listed, roughly 24% were seen once. These same records also appear under a second study, on T cells of mothers and their children.

Sequencing used blood. The source is a girl aged 2-10 years in good health. Both conserved end residues are part of each CDR3. Fields, in order: clone size, D gene, V gene, CDR3 length, J gene, CDR3 DNA, CDR3 protein. The D gene is left open where the match is weak. A clone size is listed for some rows: how often the clone was seen (once, few, many), or a class if it is expanded.

>-|-|TRBV9|12|TRBJ1-2
TGTGCCAGCAACACGGTCGGCTATGGCTACACCTTC
CASNTVGYGYTF
>-|TRBD2|TRBV6-2/TRBV6-3|17|TRBJ2-1
TGTGCCAGCATTGGGACTAGCGGGAATCTGGTCTACAATGAGCAGTTCTTC
CASIGTSGNLVYNEQFF
>-|TRBD2|TRBV28|16|TRBJ2-7
TGTGCCAGCAGTCACGGACTAGCGGGAGGTTTCTACGAGCAGTACTTC
CASSHGLAGGFYEQYF
>-|-|TRBV5-8|12|TRBJ2-5
TGTGCCAGCAGCTTGGTTCTGGGGTACCAGTACTTC
CASSLVLGYQYF
>-|-|TRBV5-8|13|TRBJ1-1
TGTGCCAGCAACTACCAGGTGGCCACTGAAGCTTTCTTT
CASNYQVATEAFF
>few|-|TRBV28|16|TRBJ2-2
TGTGCCAGCAGTTTGGGGTCAGGGGTGGGCACCGGGGAGCTGTTTTTT
CASSLGSGVGTGELFF
>-|-|TRBV7-9|13|TRBJ2-7
TGTGCCAGCAGCCTGTTCGACGGAAACGAGCAGTACTTC
CASSLFDGNEQYF
>-|-|TRBV6-2/TRBV6-3|14|TRBJ2-1
TGTGCCACTCTGGAGCTATTGGGCTACAATGAGCAGTTCTTC
CATLELLGYNEQFF
>-|TRBD1|TRBV29-1|13|TRBJ1-1
TGCAGCGTTGAGGCAGGGGGTGATTGGGCAGCTTTCTTT
CSVEAGGDWAAFF
>-|-|TRBV2|15|TRBJ1-1
TGTGCCAGCAGTTTTTCCCCCGGCCAGTTTATTGCGGCTTTCTTT
CASSFSPGQFIAAFF
>-|-|TRBV7-2|14|TRBJ2-5
TGTGCCAGCAGCTTAGCGGGGACCCCGGGGGAGCAGTACTTC
CASSLAGTPGEQYF
>few|-|TRBV28|14|TRBJ1-2
TGTGCCAGCAGTTTATTTAGGGACCAGCGGGGCTACACCTTC
CASSLFRDQRGYTF
>few|-|TRBV12-3/TRBV12-4|15|TRBJ2-7
TGTGCCAGCAGCCCCCTGCGCTTAACGGCCTACGAGCAGTACTTC
CASSPLRLTAYEQYF
>few|TRBD1|TRBV25-1|12|TRBJ1-1
TGTGCCAGCAGTGAACGAGGGGGCCGCGCTTTCTTT
CASSERGGRAFF
>once|-|TRBV28|21|TRBJ2-3
TGTGCCAGCAGTTTACCTACTTTAGGGCAGGGAGGAACTCGTAGCACAGATACGCAGTATTTT
CASSLPTLGQGGTRSTDTQYF
>-|-|TRBV2|13|TRBJ2-4
TGTGCCAGCAGTGAAGAAACCCGTGGCATTCAGTACTTC
CASSEETRGIQYF
>-|-|TRBV2|11|TRBJ1-1
TGTGCCAGCAACGGACAGTCTGAAGCTTTCTTT
CASNGQSEAFF
>-|-|TRBV6-2/TRBV6-3|15|TRBJ2-1
TGTGCCAGCAGTTACTCGGGGGCAGCCACAAATGAGCAGTTCTTC
CASSYSGAATNEQFF
>-|-|TRBV6-2/TRBV6-3|14|TRBJ2-2
TGTGCCAGCAGAGCCCCGGGGGTAAACGGGGAGCTGTTTTTT
CASRAPGVNGELFF
>-|-|TRBV4-3|15|TRBJ1-6
TGCGCCAGCAGCCAAGATCCGGCCAGGGCAGCACCCCTCCACTTT
CASSQDPARAAPLHF
>-|-|TRBV7-7|16|TRBJ2-2
TGTGCTAGCAGCTTAGCTGCGCACCCCTACCCCGGGGAGCTGTTTTTT
CASSLAAHPYPGELFF
>-|-|TRBV29-1|13|TRBJ2-7
TGCAGCGTTCCCACTCTGACAGTCTACGAGCAGTACTTC
CSVPTLTVYEQYF
>-|TRBD1|TRBV12-3/TRBV12-4|13|TRBJ2-3
TGTGCCACTGGCTCAGGGGGCCGTGGTACGCAGTATTTT
CATGSGGRGTQYF
>many|-|TRBV7-2|13|TRBJ2-5
TGTGCCAGCAGCCTACTCTTCCAAGAGACCCAGTACTTC
CASSLLFQETQYF
>-|-|TRBV5-1|16|TRBJ2-1
TGCGCCAGCAGCTTGTGGGCAGGGGTCTCCGAAAATGAGCAGTTCTTC
CASSLWAGVSENEQFF
>-|-|TRBV7-9|10|TRBJ2-2
TGTGCCAGCAGCTTCTCGGAGCTGTTTTTT
CASSFSELFF
>-|TRBD2|TRBV6-1|18|TRBJ2-7
TGTGCCAGCGAGAGCGATGAGCGGGAGGTTCTCGGTCCCTTCGAGCAGTACTTC
CASESDEREVLGPFEQYF
>-|TRBD1|TRBV7-9|13|TRBJ1-1
TGTGCCAGCTTTAGGACGCAGGGGGGTGAAGCTTTCTTT
CASFRTQGGEAFF
>few|-|TRBV28|17|TRBJ2-1
TGTGCCAGCAGTTTATATACCTCGTCCCCTTCCTACAATGAGCAGTTCTTC
CASSLYTSSPSYNEQFF
>-|-|TRBV28|13|TRBJ2-2
TGTGCCAGCACCATCCTAGCGACCGGGGAGCTGTTTTTT
CASTILATGELFF
>many|TRBD2|TRBV4-3|15|TRBJ2-3
TGCGCCAGCAGCCCGAAGCGGGGGGCAGCAGATACGCAGTATTTT
CASSPKRGAADTQYF
>-|TRBD2|TRBV28|13|TRBJ2-1
TGTGCCAGCTTCCGGTGGGAGGGAAATGAGCAGTTCTTC
CASFRWEGNEQFF
>few|-|TRBV29-1|11|TRBJ2-2
TGCAGCGTTGCAAACACCGGGGAGCTGTTTTTT
CSVANTGELFF
>few|TRBD2|TRBV7-2|16|TRBJ2-3
TGTGCCAGCAGCTTAGCTAGCGGGGGCCTCTCGGGTACGCAGTATTTT
CASSLASGGLSGTQYF
>once|-|TRBV7-2|14|TRBJ2-5
TGTGCCAGCAGCGATACTAGAGGAGTAGAGACCCAGTACTTC
CASSDTRGVETQYF
>-|-|TRBV2|14|TRBJ2-1
TGTGCCAGCACTCCAGCGGCCGGCTACAATGAGCAGTTCTTC
CASTPAAGYNEQFF
>-|TRBD1|TRBV6-6|14|TRBJ1-1
TGTGCCAGCAGTTTTGGAGGACAGGGCACTGAAGCTTTCTTT
CASSFGGQGTEAFF
>-|-|TRBV7-9|12|TRBJ1-2
TGTGCCAGCAGCTCCCACAGGGTCGGCTACACCTTC
CASSSHRVGYTF
>few|-|TRBV12-3/TRBV12-4|14|TRBJ1-4
TGTGCCAGCAGGGGGGACCGTGAGGGTGAAAAACTGTTTTTT
CASRGDREGEKLFF
>few|-|TRBV20-1|12|TRBJ2-7
TGCAGTGCTAGACAGGGACTCTACGAGCAGTACTTC
CSARQGLYEQYF
>few|TRBD2|TRBV6-5|14|TRBJ2-1
TGTGCCAGCAGTCCCGGGACTAGCGGATATGAGCAGTTCTTC
CASSPGTSGYEQFF
>-|-|TRBV2|13|TRBJ2-7
TGTGCCAGCAGTGTGCGGCTGGCTTACGAGCAGTACTTC
CASSVRLAYEQYF